This note documents a single TCR beta chain sequence. In the study's own analysis: Quantification of nucleated cells was approximated via reference gene primer amplification. Produced via immunoSEQ multiplex PCR; TCRdb's table is partial and in-frame only. The DNA gave D and trimming, while V, J and clone size come from that table. This table holds around 190,000 clones, 75% to 80% found once. The germline gives CDR1 SGHDT, CDR2 YYEEEE. Germline trimming cut 4 bases from V and 4 bases from J; bases unmatched to any gene: 14. This CDR3 region has 18 residues. This sample is drawn from a study of blood T cell repertoires in COVID-19. Study information: The samples span acute and convalescent COVID-19 from the United States, Italy and Spain. From T cells, B-cell-depleted T cells, or PBMCs came the material, which was cDNA or gDNA.

The sequencing sample was made of peripheral blood. The receptor comes from a woman aged 45-65 years with active or convalescent COVID-19. This chain joins TRBV5-6 and TRBJ1-2; 12 nucleotides match TRBD1. The CDR3 DNA sequence: TGTGCCAGCAGCCCCCTTGGGACAGGGGGCAATCATGGCTATGGCTACACCTTC. Its protein product is CASSPLGTGGNHGYGYTF.